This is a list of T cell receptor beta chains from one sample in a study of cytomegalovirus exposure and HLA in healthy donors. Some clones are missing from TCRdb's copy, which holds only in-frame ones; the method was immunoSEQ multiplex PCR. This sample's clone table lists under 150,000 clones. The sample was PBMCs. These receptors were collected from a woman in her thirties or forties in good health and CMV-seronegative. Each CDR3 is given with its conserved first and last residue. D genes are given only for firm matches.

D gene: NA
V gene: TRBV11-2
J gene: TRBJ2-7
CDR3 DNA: TGTGCCAGCAGCCGTCTTTCAGGGTCCTCGGGCGAGCAGTACTTC
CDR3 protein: CASSRLSGSSGEQYF

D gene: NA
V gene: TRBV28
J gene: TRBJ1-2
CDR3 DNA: TGTGCCAGCAGACGGACTGACTATGGCTACACCTTC
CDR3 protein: CASRRTDYGYTF

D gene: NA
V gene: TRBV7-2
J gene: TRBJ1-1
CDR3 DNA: TGTGCCAGCAGCCCAGCGCAGAGGAACACTGAAGCTTTCTTT
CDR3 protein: CASSPAQRNTEAFF

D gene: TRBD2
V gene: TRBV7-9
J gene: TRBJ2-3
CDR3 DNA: TGTGCCAGCAGCTTAGGGGTTAGCGGGGGCTTTGGAGATACGCAGTATTTT
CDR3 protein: CASSLGVSGGFGDTQYF

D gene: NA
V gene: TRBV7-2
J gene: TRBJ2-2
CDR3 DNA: TGTGCCAGCAGCTACCTCGTTGGGGGCCTCGGGGAGCTGTTTTTT
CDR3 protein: CASSYLVGGLGELFF

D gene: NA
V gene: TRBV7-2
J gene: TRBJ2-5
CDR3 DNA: TGTGCCAGCAGCCCCGACGCAGGTCAAGAGACCCAGTACTTC
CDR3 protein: CASSPDAGQETQYF

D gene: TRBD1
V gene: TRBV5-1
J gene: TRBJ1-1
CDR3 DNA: TGCGCCAGCAGCGTGGAGAACAGGGGGGGGGCTGAAGCTTTCTTT
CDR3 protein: CASSVENRGGAEAFF

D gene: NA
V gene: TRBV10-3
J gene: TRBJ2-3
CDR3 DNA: TGTGCCATCGGTCCGGGTTGGTCCACAGATACGCAGTATTTT
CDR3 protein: CAIGPGWSTDTQYF

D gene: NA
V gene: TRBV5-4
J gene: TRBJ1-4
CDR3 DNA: TGTGCCAGCAGCTTGATAGGGGGTAATGAAAAACTGTTTTTT
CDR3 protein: CASSLIGGNEKLFF

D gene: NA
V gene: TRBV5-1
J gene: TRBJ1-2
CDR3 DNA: TGCGCCAGCAGCTTGGCGGCAGGGCCTCAATATGGCTACACCTTC
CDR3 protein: CASSLAAGPQYGYTF

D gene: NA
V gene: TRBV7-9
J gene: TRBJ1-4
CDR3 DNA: TGTGCCAGCAGTCCGGGGGGGGGTAATGAAAAACTGTTTTTT
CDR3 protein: CASSPGGGNEKLFF

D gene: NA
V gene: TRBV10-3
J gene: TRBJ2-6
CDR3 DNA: TGTGCCATCAGTGAGCCTCCTGGCTCTTCTGGGGCCAACGTCCTGACTTTC
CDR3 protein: CAISEPPGSSGANVLTF

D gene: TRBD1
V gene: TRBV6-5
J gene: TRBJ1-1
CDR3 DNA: TGTGCCAGCAGTGAAGACAGGGACTACACTGAAGCTTTCTTT
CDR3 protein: CASSEDRDYTEAFF

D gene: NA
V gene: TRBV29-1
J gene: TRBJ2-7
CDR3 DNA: TGCAGTGCTGGCGGAGCCTCCTACGAGCAGTACTTC
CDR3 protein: CSAGGASYEQYF

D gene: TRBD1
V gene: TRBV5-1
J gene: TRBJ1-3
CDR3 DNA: TGCGCCAGCAGCTTGGCCGGTGTATGGACAGGGACAAACACCATATATTTT
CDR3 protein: CASSLAGVWTGTNTIYF

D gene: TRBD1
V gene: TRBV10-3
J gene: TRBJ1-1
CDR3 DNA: TGTGCCATCAGTGAGCTGGAACAGGGGTTCGAGATGAACACTGAAGCTTTCTTT
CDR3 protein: CAISELEQGFEMNTEAFF

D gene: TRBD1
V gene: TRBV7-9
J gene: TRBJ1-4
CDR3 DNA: TGTGCCAGCAGAGGAGGGGGCGAGGAAAAACTGTTTTTT
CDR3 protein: CASRGGGEEKLFF

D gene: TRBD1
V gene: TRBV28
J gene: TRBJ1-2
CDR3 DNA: TGTGCCAGCAGACAGGGGAACTATGGCTACACCTTC
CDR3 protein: CASRQGNYGYTF

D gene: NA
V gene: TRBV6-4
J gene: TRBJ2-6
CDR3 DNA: TGTGCCAGCAGTGAAGACAGCTCTGGGGCCAACGTCCTGACTTTC
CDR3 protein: CASSEDSSGANVLTF

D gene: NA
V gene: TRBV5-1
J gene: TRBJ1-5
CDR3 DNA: TGCGCCAGCAGCTGGGGGGGAAATCAGCCCCAGCATTTT
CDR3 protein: CASSWGGNQPQHF

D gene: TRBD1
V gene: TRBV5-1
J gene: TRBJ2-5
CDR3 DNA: TGCGCCAGCAGCTCCGGGACAGGGGGAGAGACCCAGTACTTC
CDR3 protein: CASSSGTGGETQYF

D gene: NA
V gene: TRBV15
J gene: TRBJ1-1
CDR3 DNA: TGTGCCACCAGCAGAGCGCGCGAGCCCGAAGCTTTCTTT
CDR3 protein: CATSRAREPEAFF

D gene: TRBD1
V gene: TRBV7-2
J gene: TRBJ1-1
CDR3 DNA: TGTGCCAGCAGCTGGGACAGGGGGCGGACTGAAGCTTTCTTT
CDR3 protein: CASSWDRGRTEAFF

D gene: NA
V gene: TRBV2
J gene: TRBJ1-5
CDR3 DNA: TGTGCCACCTCCCTCCGGGGAGGGCTAGGTCAGCCCCAGCATTTT
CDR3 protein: CATSLRGGLGQPQHF

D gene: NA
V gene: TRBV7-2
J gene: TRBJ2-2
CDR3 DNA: TGTGCCAGCAGCTACCAGGGGCGGGGGACCGGGGAGCTGTTTTTT
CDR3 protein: CASSYQGRGTGELFF

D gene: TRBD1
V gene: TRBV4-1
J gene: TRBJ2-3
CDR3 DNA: TGCGCCAGCAGCCAGGACAGGGCGAGCACAGATACGCAGTATTTT
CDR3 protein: CASSQDRASTDTQYF

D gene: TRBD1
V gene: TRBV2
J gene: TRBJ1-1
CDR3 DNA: TGTGCCAGCAGTGGAGGACAGGACACTGAAGCTTTCTTT
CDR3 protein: CASSGGQDTEAFF

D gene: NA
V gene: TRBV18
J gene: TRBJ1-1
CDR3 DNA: TGTGCCAGCTCCCCCAGCGAGAACACTGAAGCTTTCTTT
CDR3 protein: CASSPSENTEAFF